Detailed here is one T cell receptor beta chain. Participant age was roughly 18 to 89 years, and participants resided in 20 to 30 US areas. Grouping used clinical history reported by participants in a survey and questionnaire. This entry is derived from a study of blood T cell repertoires in COVID-19. The overall study: Samples taken during acute and convalescent COVID-19 were collected in the United States, Italy and Spain.

The assay was immunoSEQ multiplex PCR, and TCRdb's table has in-frame clones only and misses some. The repertoire consists of hundreds of thousands of clones, with under 90% occurring once and the leading ten covering more than 9%. V gave up 5 bases and J gave up 5 bases, with 12 bases separating them. Looked up from germline, CDR1 is KGHSH and CDR2 is LQKENI. This CDR3 contains 13 residues. This sequence originates from a woman under 40 who had recovered from COVID-19. The sequencing sample was made of PBMCs or T cells enriched from blood (not recorded which). The J gene is TRBJ2-5, the V gene TRBV18; tentative D call: TRBD1 (6 bases). The CDR3 nucleotides are TGTGCCAGCTCATTCGACAGGACGGAGACCCAGTACTTC. Translating it yields CASSFDRTETQYF.